This TCR beta chain is drawn from a study of radiation and T cells in renal cell carcinoma. General study results and limits: Irradiated tumors held more dominant CDR3 motifs than control tumors. Only small tumor regions of approximately 1 g were sampled.

Profiled with immunoSEQ multiplex PCR; TCRdb holds only in-frame clones, not every one. This sample has 10,000 to 15,000 clones; 30% to 35% occur once, and the top ten carry less than 20%. Deletions cut 8 bases from V and 5 bases from J, with 18 bases between. Germline V gene sequence: CDR1 WNHNN, CDR2 SYGVQD (reference sequence). The CDR3 is made up of 14 amino acids. As to treatment: 15 Gy SBRT to primary tumor, nephrectomy 4 weeks later. Nephrectomy followed 15 Gy stereotactic body radiation by 4 weeks. The patient's renal cell carcinoma had clear cell pathology. Within the sample, this clone is medium-sized. Its matching antigen is unknown.

This rearrangement joins TRBV10-1 to TRBJ1-1; D not certain. This TCR was recovered from a man between 60 and 75 years old with renal cell carcinoma. This material consisted of tumor tissue, taken from a patient whose treatment included radiotherapy and nephrectomy. CDR3 protein: CASSEDPGRTEAFF. CDR3 DNA: TGCGCCAGCTCTGAAGACCCAGGTCGAACTGAAGCTTTCTTT.